This is a list of T cell receptor beta chains from one sample in a study of shared T cell receptors in the human thymus. Data came from immunoSEQ multiplex PCR; TCRdb stores just in-frame clones and leaves some out. This sample carries over 650,000 clones, more than 75% of them seen once, and the ten largest clones take over 0.008%. The same data also contributed to another study, on human thymus T cells.

The material sequenced was thymocytes. Receptor source: a boy in the first two years of life with a congenital heart defect. Both conserved end residues are part of each CDR3. The D gene is left open where the match is weak. Clone size, where shown, is once, few, many, or a class for clones that have expanded.

>-|-|TRBV5-1|TRBJ2-6
TGCGCCAGCAGCCATGGACAGGACTACTCTGGGGCCAACGTCCTGACTTTC
CASSHGQDYSGANVLTF
>-|-|TRBV6-1|TRBJ1-6
TGTGCCAGCAGTCAGCAGGAGGGTTCACCCCTCCACTTT
CASSQQEGSPLHF
>TRBD1|-|TRBV6-1|TRBJ2-7
TGTGCCAGCAGTCCGGCCGGGACAGGCTACGAGCAGTACTTC
CASSPAGTGYEQYF
>TRBD2|-|TRBV27|TRBJ2-3
TGTGCCAGCAGTTTATATGACGGGGGGGACAACCCAGATACGCAGTATTTT
CASSLYDGGDNPDTQYF
>TRBD2|-|TRBV2|TRBJ2-1
TGTGCCAGCAGTGAACTCCCAAGACTAGCGGGGATAGGCTCCTACAATGAGCAGTTCTTC
CASSELPRLAGIGSYNEQFF
>-|once|TRBV30|TRBJ1-2
TGTGCCGGCACGGGGTTCTATGGCTACACCTTC
CAGTGFYGYTF
>-|-|TRBV19|TRBJ1-1
TGTGCCAGTACTACGACAGTGAACACTGAAGCTTTCTTT
CASTTTVNTEAFF
>-|-|TRBV4-3|TRBJ2-7
TGCGCCAGCAGCCAAGCGAACAGAGCAGGGGAATCCGAGCAGTACTTC
CASSQANRAGESEQYF
>TRBD1|-|TRBV15|TRBJ1-6
TGTGCCACCAGCAAAGGGACAGGCCTTCGGAGCTCCTATAATTCACCCCTCCACTTT
CATSKGTGLRSSYNSPLHF
>TRBD2|-|TRBV2|TRBJ2-1
TGTGCCAGCAGTGAGAGAGCGGGAGGCTCCTACAATGAGCAGTTCTTC
CASSERAGGSYNEQFF
>-|-|TRBV25-1|TRBJ2-1
TGTGCCAGCAGTGGACTAGATACGCGTGGGAATGAGCAGTTCTTC
CASSGLDTRGNEQFF
>-|-|TRBV12-5|TRBJ2-3
TGTGCTAGTGGTCCCGGGGAGGTTGCCACAGATACGCAGTATTTT
CASGPGEVATDTQYF
>TRBD2|once|TRBV7-2|TRBJ2-1
TGTGCCAGCAGCTTCAAACTAGCGGGAGGCCCCAATGAGCAGTTCTTC
CASSFKLAGGPNEQFF
>TRBD1|few|TRBV5-6|TRBJ1-3
TGTGCCAGCAGCGAGGACAGGGGACGCCGAAACACCATATATTTT
CASSEDRGRRNTIYF
>-|once|TRBV4-3|TRBJ1-6
TGCGCCAGCAGCCAAGACGGGGTACGGTCACCCCTCCACTTT
CASSQDGVRSPLHF
>TRBD2|-|TRBV5-1|TRBJ2-4
TGCGCCAGCAGCCTATCCGGGACTAGCGGGAGAGAAGGGGGCAAAAACATTCAGTACTTC
CASSLSGTSGREGGKNIQYF
>TRBD2|-|TRBV9|TRBJ2-1
TGTGCCAGCAGCACCCAGCGGGGGGGATCTAATGAGCAGTTCTTC
CASSTQRGGSNEQFF
>-|-|TRBV5-1|TRBJ1-4
TGCGCCAGCAGCCCCCTAGGAGGGTCTGAAAAACTGTTTTTT
CASSPLGGSEKLFF
>TRBD1|-|TRBV6-5|TRBJ1-2
TGTGCCAGCAGCCAAGACAGGGTGGCTGGCTACACCTTC
CASSQDRVAGYTF
>TRBD1|-|TRBV5-1|TRBJ1-1
TGCGCCAGCAGCTCGCCGTTAGAACACCGGGACAGGGGGCAGGAGGGAACTGAAGCTTTCTTT
CASSSPLEHRDRGQEGTEAFF
>TRBD2|-|TRBV11-2|TRBJ2-3
TGTGCCAGCAGCTCCCAGGGACTAGCGGCTAATACGCAGTATTTT
CASSSQGLAANTQYF
>TRBD2|-|TRBV7-7|TRBJ2-2
TGTGCCAGCAGCCCCGGACTAGGTGAGTTGGTCGGGGAGCTGTTTTTT
CASSPGLGELVGELFF
>TRBD1|-|TRBV18|TRBJ2-2
TGTGCCAGCTCACTGGGACAGGGGACCGGGGAGCTGTTTTTT
CASSLGQGTGELFF
>-|-|TRBV11-2|TRBJ1-1
TGTGCCAGCAGCCCCCGAGGACAGCGCACTGAAGCTTTCTTT
CASSPRGQRTEAFF
>-|-|TRBV5-1|TRBJ2-7
TGCGCCAGCAGCTTGAACAGGGACACCTACGAGCAGTACTTC
CASSLNRDTYEQYF
>-|-|TRBV4-3|TRBJ2-2
TGCGCCAGCAGCCAAGAGGTGGTATGGCAACGAATCAACACCGGGGAGCTGTTTTTT
CASSQEVVWQRINTGELFF
>TRBD2|-|TRBV15|TRBJ2-1
TGTGCCACCAGCAGCGTACAGCATGGGACTAGCGGGAGTCGGTACAATGAGCAGTTCTTC
CATSSVQHGTSGSRYNEQFF
>-|-|TRBV5-6|TRBJ2-5
TGTGCCAGCAGCTTGGACCGTAGAATGGAGACCCAGTACTTC
CASSLDRRMETQYF
>-|-|TRBV12-5|TRBJ2-7
TGTGCTAGTGGTTCTCCCTACGAGCAGTACTTC
CASGSPYEQYF
>-|-|TRBV7-9|TRBJ1-3
TGTGCCAGCAGCTTACTCAGGGTCTCTGGAAACACCATATATTTT
CASSLLRVSGNTIYF
>TRBD1|-|TRBV29-1|TRBJ1-4
TGCAGCGCTGGGACTGACAGGGAAGGTGAAAAACTGTTTTTT
CSAGTDREGEKLFF
>-|-|TRBV5-8|TRBJ2-1
TGTGCCAGCAGTCCGTATGTCCGGGGTGGATACAATGAGCAGTTCTTC
CASSPYVRGGYNEQFF
>-|-|TRBV5-4|TRBJ2-3
TGTGCCAGCAGCTTGGGCGGTGGACTACCGGTTAGCACAGATACGCAGTATTTT
CASSLGGGLPVSTDTQYF
>-|-|TRBV27|TRBJ2-5
TGTGCCAGCAGTAACACCTATACAGTACACTCCCAAGAGACCCAGTACTTC
CASSNTYTVHSQETQYF
>TRBD2|few|TRBV4-3|TRBJ2-3
TGCGCCAGCAGCCAAGAAGGCGGGAGGGAGGCTACGCAGTATTTT
CASSQEGGREATQYF